A single TCR beta chain is shown here with its context. The record originates from a study of T-cell memory formation after mild COVID-19. In germline, CDR1 is MNHEY, CDR2 SVGAGI. The CDR3 consists of 14 residues. V was clipped by 2 bases and J by 1 base, with 8 bases between them. TCRdb re-called the 5' RACE reads with MiXCR, one entry per CDR3 protein. The profile shows some 350,000 distinct CDR3 sequences, more than 15% of them singletons. V usage is TRBV6-5 and J usage is TRBJ2-5; D call uncertain. This clonotype originated in a man younger than 35 who had mild COVID-19 (a few samples of this study predate the infection). Cell type and time point are not known. What was sequenced was PBMCs or a T cell subset sorted from them (not recorded which). The CDR3, as DNA: TGTGCCAGCAGTTACATGGCGGCCCAAGAGACCCAGTACTTC. Amino acids: CASSYMAAQETQYF.